The source of this T cell receptor (beta chain) is a study of T cell responses to AZD1222 COVID-19 vaccine. The study's findings and limits: Repertoires were sampled only after the peak T cell response. AZD1222 recipients seropositive at baseline numbered only 5 or 6. Most donors were white British, females outnumbered males, and clonal diversity was possibly underestimated.

V lost 3 bases and J lost 7, with 18 bases in between. CDR3 length: 15 residues. Germline-derived CDR1 and CDR2 are MGHDK and SYGVNS. This table comes from immunoSEQ multiplex PCR, and its TCRdb copy is limited to in-frame clones, with some not included. This repertoire shows 95,000 to 130,000 clones, about 90% found once; its top ten account for 1.5% to 2%. On this clone: The antigen remains unidentified.

The sample here was peripheral blood, taken 28 days after the second AZD1222 dose. This chain joins TRBV25-1 and TRBJ1-2, with D unclear. The receptor's source is an adult who received the AZD1222 COVID-19 vaccine. The DNA of the CDR3 is TGTGCCAGCAGTGAGACAAGCGGCTGGGAGGTTGGCTACACCTTC. It translates to CASSETSGWEVGYTF.